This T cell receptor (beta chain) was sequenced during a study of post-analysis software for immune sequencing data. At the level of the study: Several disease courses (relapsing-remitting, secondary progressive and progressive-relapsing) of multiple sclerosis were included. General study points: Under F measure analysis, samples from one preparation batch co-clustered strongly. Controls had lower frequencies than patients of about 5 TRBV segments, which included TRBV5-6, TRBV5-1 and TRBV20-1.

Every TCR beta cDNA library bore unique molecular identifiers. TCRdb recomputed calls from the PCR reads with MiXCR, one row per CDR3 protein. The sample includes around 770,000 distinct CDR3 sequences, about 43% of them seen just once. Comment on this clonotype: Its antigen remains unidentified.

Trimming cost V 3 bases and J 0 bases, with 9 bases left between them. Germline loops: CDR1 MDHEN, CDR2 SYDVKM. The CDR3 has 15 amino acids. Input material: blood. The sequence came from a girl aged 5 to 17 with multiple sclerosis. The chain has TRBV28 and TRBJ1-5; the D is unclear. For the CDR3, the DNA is TGTGCCAGCAGTTTGCTCACGAATAGCAATCAGCCCCAGCATTTT. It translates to CASSLLTNSNQPQHF.